This T cell receptor beta chain was profiled in a study of OX40 agonist ivuxolimab in advanced cancers. Study summary: Ivuxolimab was administered intravenously to patients at 0.01 to 10 mg/kg every 2 weeks.

The study, taken as a whole, reports: Mean expanded clone counts were higher in CD8+ than CD4+ T cells.

On this clone itself: The antigen is unknown.

Clones were read by immunoSEQ multiplex PCR, and TCRdb kept only the in-frame ones, dropping some. The sample includes tens of thousands of clones, roughly 83% of them seen just once. This CDR3 contains 14 residues. With 4 bases removed from V and 6 bases from J, the gap between germline ends came to 14 bases. Germline CDR1 is SGHRS and CDR2 is YFSETQ. The specimen comprised CD4+ or CD8+ T cells sorted from blood, sampled in a trial of the OX40 agonist ivuxolimab. The TCR comes from an adult with an advanced solid tumor such as melanoma, head and neck, liver or kidney cancer. The V and J genes are TRBV5-1 and TRBJ2-1, with D perhaps matching TRBD1 (6 bases). CDR3 protein: CASSIQGFLNEQFF. DNA of the CDR3: TGCGCCAGCAGCATACAGGGATTCCTCAATGAGCAGTTCTTC.